What follows is one T cell receptor beta chain and its context. The time point is: healthy volunteer bleed at 6 weeks. Total RNA was isolated from whole blood that had not been fractionated. The sample is drawn from a study of human T cells and chemical hapten exposure. The CDR3 covers 15 residues. The germline V gene has CDR1 SGHTA and CDR2 FQGNSA. Trimming cost V 1 base and J 8 bases, with 14 bases left between them. In TCRdb, the RACE reads were re-called with MiXCR into one record per CDR3 protein. Found here are around 80,000 distinct CDR3 sequences, roughly 8.7% of them singletons; the top ten hold over 1.5%.

The TCR was taken from a male donor in good health. Some clones in this sample may be carry-over from other donors' samples. The specimen sequenced was whole blood. This sequence joins TRBV7-2 and TRBJ1-4, with a tentative D call TRBD1 (5 bases). CDR3 DNA: TGTGCCAGCAGCTTAGTTGGCAGGGTAGGCGAAAAACTGTTTTTT. It encodes CASSLVGRVGEKLFF.